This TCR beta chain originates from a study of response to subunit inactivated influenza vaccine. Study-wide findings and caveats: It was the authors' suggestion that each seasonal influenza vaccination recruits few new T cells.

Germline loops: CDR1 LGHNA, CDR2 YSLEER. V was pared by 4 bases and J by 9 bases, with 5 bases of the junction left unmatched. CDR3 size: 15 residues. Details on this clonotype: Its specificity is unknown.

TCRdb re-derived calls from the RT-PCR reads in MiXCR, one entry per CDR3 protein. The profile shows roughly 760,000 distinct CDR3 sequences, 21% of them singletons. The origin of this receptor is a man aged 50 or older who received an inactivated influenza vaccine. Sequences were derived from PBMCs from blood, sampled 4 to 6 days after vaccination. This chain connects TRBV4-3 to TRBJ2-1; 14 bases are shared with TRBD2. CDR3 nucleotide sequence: TGCGCCAGCAGCCTGGGGACTAGCGGGAGTGCTGAGCAGTTCTTC. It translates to CASSLGTSGSAEQFF.